These 23 T cell receptor beta chains originate from one sample sequenced in a study of blood T cell repertoires in COVID-19. TCRdb's copy holds only in-frame clones and misses some; the assay was immunoSEQ multiplex PCR. The sample yields approximately 100,000 clones, roughly 89% seen once. The sequencing sample was made of peripheral blood. These TCRs come from a human donor with COVID-19, enrolled during active disease. The donor label of this sample is uncertain.

The chain has TRBV4-1 and TRBJ1-1, with 7 bases matching TRBD1. Unmatched junction bases numbered 9, after V lost 0 bases and J lost 5 bases. The CDR3 runs 16 residues. Germline loops: CDR1 MGHRA, CDR2 YSYEKL. CDR3 bases: TGCGCCAGCAGCCAAGATCTTGCCAGGGGGAGGACTGAAGCTTTCTTT. It encodes CASSQDLARGRTEAFF.

The chain carries TRBV5-1 and TRBJ1-1; TRBD1 matches 10 bases. This CDR3 comprises 16 residues. Germline V gene lookup returns CDR1 SGHRS and CDR2 YFSETQ. The V segment lost 4 bases and the J segment 0 bases; nucleotides outside the gene matches: 6. This chain's CDR3 is CASSPGTGALNTEAFF. CDR3 sequence (DNA): TGCGCCAGCAGCCCCGGGACAGGGGCTTTGAACACTGAAGCTTTCTTT.

The rearrangement joins TRBV30 to TRBJ1-5, with 9 bases that match TRBD1. CDR1 and CDR2 from the germline V gene are GTSNPN and SVGIG (reference sequence). The ends lost 3 bases at V and 4 bases at J; junction bases unmatched: 7. This CDR3 has 15 amino acids. CDR3 in amino acids: CAWRPRDRENQPQHF. As DNA, the CDR3 is TGTGCCTGGAGACCCAGGGACAGGGAGAATCAGCCCCAGCATTTT.

The chain employs TRBV7-8 and TRBJ1-4; 8 positions match TRBD1. Per the germline V gene, CDR1 is SGHVS and CDR2 is FQNEAQ. V dropped 3 bases and J dropped 4; count of bases not matched to a gene: 7. CDR3 size: 16 residues. CDR3 residues: CASSFSVGQVNEKLFF. In DNA, the CDR3 is TGTGCCAGCAGCTTTAGCGTGGGACAGGTTAATGAAAAACTGTTTTTT. The full variable domain, completed using reference TRBV7-8 and TRBJ1-4, is GAGVSQSPRYKVAKRGQDVALRCDPISGHVSLFWYQQALGQGPEFLTYFQNEAQLDKSGLPSDRFFAERPEGSVSTLKIQRTQQEDSAVYLCASSFSVGQVNEKLFFGSGTQLSVL.

The J gene is TRBJ2-1, the V gene TRBV19; D is possibly TRBD1 (6 bases). This CDR3 is 17 amino acids long. Germline CDR1 reads LNHDA; CDR2 reads SQIVND (reference sequence). V lost 3 bases, J lost 6 bases, and 21 bases lay in between. The CDR3 coding sequence is TGTGCCAGTAGTATGTCAGGGGAATCCGGGACACCCAATGAGCAGTTCTTC. This gives the protein CASSMSGESGTPNEQFF.

The chain couples TRBV6-6 to TRBJ1-6; 11 bases map to TRBD1. V lost 4 bases to trimming and J lost 4 bases; unmatched junction nucleotides: 3. The CDR3 consists of 16 residues. Per the germline V gene, CDR1 is MNHNY and CDR2 is SVGAGI (reference sequence). The CDR3 DNA reads as TGTGCCAGCAGTTCGGGACAGGGGGAGTATAATTCACCCCTCCACTTT. Amino acids: CASSSGQGEYNSPLHF.

This chain joins TRBV2 and TRBJ2-3, with D possibly TRBD2 on 5 matching bases. The CDR3 is 14 residues long. Germline CDR1 reads SNHLY; CDR2 reads FYNNEI. V lost 7 bases and J 3 bases, leaving 14 bases between the germline ends. CDR3 bases: TGTGCCAGCACTAAGAACGAGGGAACAGATACGCAGTATTTT. Its protein product is CASTKNEGTDTQYF. Complete variable domain (other parts from reference TRBV2 and TRBJ2-3): EPEVTQTPSHQVTQMGQEVILRCVPISNHLYFYWYRQILGQKVEFLVSFYNNEISEKSEIFDDQFSVERPDGSNFTLKIRSTKLEDSAMYFCASTKNEGTDTQYFGPGTRLTVL.

This clone was counted a few times. The genes are TRBV5-1 and TRBJ1-4; weak D call: TRBD1 (6 bases). The CDR3 is 16 residues long. Germline CDR1 and CDR2: SGHRS and YFSETQ. V dropped 4 bases and J dropped 3 bases, with 16 bases sitting between them. The CDR3 loop reads CASSPNSGAPNEKLFF. The CDR3 DNA sequence: TGCGCCAGCAGCCCGAACTCAGGGGCACCTAATGAAAAACTGTTTTTT.

The gene calls are TRBV6-1 and TRBJ2-2; D is uncertain. Germline loops: CDR1 MNHNS, CDR2 SASEGT. CDR3 length: 15 amino acids. Trimming cost V 0 bases and J 6 bases, with 11 bases left between them. The CDR3 protein is CASSEARLGAGELFF. DNA of the CDR3: TGTGCCAGCAGTGAAGCCAGGTTGGGCGCCGGGGAGCTGTTTTTT.

The genes are TRBV7-2 and TRBJ2-3; 8 positions agree with TRBD1. Germline CDR1 reads SGHTA; CDR2 reads FQGNSA. V lost 5 bases and J lost 0; bases outside the gene matches: 4. CDR3 length: 15 amino acids. The CDR3 reads CASSGRQGSTDTQYF. CDR3 in DNA: TGTGCCAGCAGCGGCCGACAGGGGAGCACAGATACGCAGTATTTT. Complete variable domain (other parts from reference TRBV7-2 and TRBJ2-3): GAGVSQSPSNKVTEKGKDVELRCDPISGHTALYWYRQSLGQGLEFLIYFQGNSAPDKSGLPSDRFSAERTGGSVSTLTIQRTQQEDSAVYLCASSGRQGSTDTQYFGPGTRLTVL.

The chain carries TRBV24-1 and TRBJ2-2; D is perhaps TRBD1 (6 bases). Germline V gene sequence: CDR1 KGHDR, CDR2 SFDVKD. The CDR3 loop spans 14 amino acids. Between the trimmed V and J ends, which lost 6 bases and 7 bases, there was a span of 14 bases. The CDR3 sequence: CATSPQGINGELFF. The CDR3 DNA follows: TGTGCCACCAGTCCCCAGGGGATAAACGGGGAGCTGTTTTTT.

The J gene is TRBJ1-2, the V gene TRBV7-3, with D tentatively TRBD1 (5 bases). There are 14 residues in the CDR3. The V end was cut by 3 bases, the J end by 4 bases, with 12 bases between. From germline, CDR1 is SGHTA and CDR2 FQGTGA. In DNA, the CDR3 is TGTGCCAGCAGCTTGGGGGGAAGCGGCTATGGCTACACCTTC. It encodes CASSLGGSGYGYTF.

This CDR3 is CASSVPTSGGNTGELFF. CDR3 DNA: TGTGCCAGCAGCGTCCCCACTAGCGGGGGAAACACCGGGGAGCTGTTTTTT. The chain carries TRBV9 and TRBJ2-2, with TRBD2 matching over 11 bases. Germline-derived CDR1 and CDR2 are SGDLS and YYNGEE. Losses at the gene ends were 2 bases for V and 2 bases for J; bases not matched to a gene: 5. This CDR3 is 17 amino acids long.

The V gene is TRBV5-5, the J gene TRBJ1-2, with D tentatively TRBD1 (6 bases). Germline V gives CDR1 SGHKS, CDR2 YYEKEE (reference sequence). This CDR3 comprises 14 residues. V shed 4 bases and J shed 3 bases, with 13 bases lying between them. CDR3 nucleotide sequence: TGTGCCAGCAGCATTCCACAGGGACACTATGGCTACACCTTC. Amino acid sequence: CASSIPQGHYGYTF.

The rearrangement uses TRBV12-3 or TRBV12-4 and TRBJ1-2; 7 nucleotides agree with TRBD1. After removal of 5 bases from V and 4 bases from J, the junction contained 4 bases not matched to a gene. CDR3 size: 13 residues. The CDR3 DNA is TGTGCCAGCAGTCTCCAGGGGGGCTATGGCTACACCTTC. Its protein is CASSLQGGYGYTF.

The V call is TRBV2, the J call TRBJ2-3; D is unclear. With 6 bases removed from V and 5 bases from J, the gap between germline ends came to 9 bases. The CDR3 covers 12 residues. Germline V gene data show CDR1 as SNHLY and CDR2 as FYNNEI. CDR3: CASRPTGDTQYF. The CDR3 DNA is TGTGCCAGCAGGCCCACCGGAGATACGCAGTATTTT.

The rearrangement joins TRBV19 to TRBJ1-5; D ambiguous. This CDR3 contains 16 residues. Germline V gene sequence: CDR1 LNHDA, CDR2 SQIVND (reference sequence). Trimming took off 0 bases at V and 6 bases at J, with 15 bases between the two ends. The CDR3 loop is CASSIEGRWVGQPQHF. The DNA for the CDR3 is TGTGCCAGTAGTATAGAAGGGAGGTGGGTCGGTCAGCCCCAGCATTTT.

The chain is built from TRBV28 and TRBJ1-1; possible D gene TRBD1, 5 bases. Germline-derived CDR1 and CDR2 are MDHEN and SYDVKM. This CDR3 has 15 residues. The germline V and J ends were trimmed by 0 bases and 0 bases, with 8 bases remaining between them. CDR3 amino acids: CASSLWAGMNTEAFF. In DNA, the CDR3 is TGTGCCAGCAGTTTATGGGCAGGGATGAACACTGAAGCTTTCTTT.

The genes are TRBV11-3 and TRBJ1-1; the match to TRBD1 covers 7 bases. Germline CDR1 and CDR2: SGHNT and YENEEA. The length of the CDR3 is 14 residues. With 4 bases clipped from V and 1 base from J, the junction kept 3 bases outside the gene matches. In nucleotides, the CDR3 is TGTGCCAGCAGCTCCAGGGGGTCGAACACTGAAGCTTTCTTT. Translated: CASSSRGSNTEAFF. The full variable domain, in which reference TRBV11-3 and TRBJ1-1 provide the parts outside the CDR3, is EAGVVQSPRYKIIEKKQPVAFWCNPISGHNTLYWYLQNLGQGPELLIRYENEEAVDDSQLPKDRFSAERLKGVDSTLKIQPAELGDSAVYLCASSSRGSNTEAFFGQGTRLTVV.

The chain carries TRBV11-1 and TRBJ2-4; D is possibly TRBD1 (6 bases). The V gene lost 3 bases and the J gene lost 7 bases, with 13 bases spanning the gap. The CDR3 has 14 amino acids. The germline gives CDR1 SGHAT, CDR2 FQDESV (reference sequence). The CDR3 here is CASSFGQGMNIQYF. CDR3 nucleotides: TGTGCCAGCAGCTTTGGTCAGGGGATGAACATTCAGTACTTC.

The chain links TRBV19 to TRBJ1-1, with D hard to call. Between the trimmed V and J ends, which lost 3 bases and 1 base, there was a span of 9 bases. Germline lookup yields CDR1 LNHDA and CDR2 SQIVND (reference sequence). The CDR3 extends over 14 amino acids. The CDR3 nucleotides are TGTGCCAGTAGTATCGCGGCGAGGAACACTGAAGCTTTCTTT. Translation gives CASSIAARNTEAFF.

This chain connects TRBV4-1 to TRBJ1-3, with D unclear. Trimming took off 0 bases at V and 0 bases at J, with 6 bases between the two ends. Per germline, CDR1 MGHRA and CDR2 YSYEKL. The CDR3 consists of 15 residues. The CDR3 coding sequence is TGCGCCAGCAGCCAAGAATATAGCTCTGGAAACACCATATATTTT. Its translation: CASSQEYSSGNTIYF.

The chain joins TRBV7-6 to TRBJ1-4; 9 positions agree with TRBD1. Germline trimming cut 5 bases from V and 5 bases from J; bases unmatched to any gene: 9. The CDR3 loop spans 16 amino acids. Germline V CDR1 and CDR2: SGHVS, FNYEAQ. The CDR3 loop reads CASSLNPGQGNEKLFF. CDR3 DNA: TGTGCCAGCAGCCTAAACCCGGGACAGGGAAATGAAAAACTGTTTTTT.